A single sample gave rise to the 25 T cell receptor beta chains below, sequenced in a study of healthy donors' naive CD4 and CD8 T cells. TCR libraries were built from about 500 ng of total RNA by linear amplification. TCRdb re-analysed the reads in MiXCR, keeping a single row per CDR3 protein. The sample lists approximately 180,000 distinct CDR3 sequences; around three quarters were seen once. The sample consisted of naive CD4+ and CD8+ T cells sorted from blood, pooled from several donors. Receptors originate from a pool of human donors in good health; the sample pools cells from several healthy donors.

The genes are TRBV7-9 and TRBJ1-2; D is unresolved. V was shortened by 10 bases and J by 6 bases, with 18 bases between the two germline ends. The CDR3 loop spans 13 amino acids. Germline CDR1 is SEHNR and CDR2 is FQNEAQ (reference sequence). The CDR3 here is CATDPARVDGYTF. The CDR3 bases are TGTGCCACCGACCCGGCACGAGTGGATGGCTACACCTTC.

This clonotype has a handful of counts. The CDR3 spells CSVSPPGGPTNYGYTF. As DNA, the CDR3 is TGCAGCGTTTCCCCACCTGGCGGACCCACTAACTATGGCTACACCTTC. The rearrangement joins TRBV29-1 to TRBJ1-2; no definite D call. The CDR3 contains 16 residues. Per germline, CDR1 SQVTM and CDR2 ANQGSEA. V shed 5 bases and J shed 0 bases, with 19 bases lying between them.

CDR3 loop: CASSPGAGVTYNEQFF. For the CDR3, the DNA is TGTGCCAGCAGCCCGGGAGCGGGAGTCACCTACAATGAGCAGTTCTTC. The chain joins TRBV5-5 to TRBJ2-1; TRBD2 matches at 8 bases. CDR1 is SGHKS and CDR2 is YYEKEE in the germline V gene (reference sequence). V was pared by 4 bases and J by 2 bases, with 8 bases of the junction left unmatched. The CDR3 length is 16 residues.

The rearrangement uses TRBV6-5 and TRBJ2-2; no firm D call. Germline CDR1 is MNHEY and CDR2 is SVGAGI. The V end lost 5 bases, the J end lost 3 bases, and 10 bases lay between the germline ends. The CDR3 runs to 14 residues. The CDR3 region is CASSPGSYTGELFF. The CDR3 region has the DNA TGTGCCAGCAGTCCCGGGTCTTACACCGGGGAGCTGTTTTTT.

The genes are TRBV20-1 and TRBJ2-4; D not resolved. Germline CDR1 is DFQATT and CDR2 is SNEGSKA (reference sequence). Trimming cost V 0 bases and J 1 base, with 4 bases left between them. CDR3 length: 13 residues. The CDR3 loop reads CSARDGAKNIQYF. DNA for the CDR3: TGCAGTGCTAGAGATGGGGCCAAAAACATTCAGTACTTC.

The chain recombines TRBV7-2 with TRBJ2-4; a weak D match, TRBD2 (5 bases). The V and J ends lost 4 bases and 8 bases respectively, with 18 bases between them. CDR1 SGHTA and CDR2 FQGNSA come from the germline V gene. CDR3 length equals 15 residues. The CDR3 DNA reads TGTGCCAGCAGCTACAGACTGGAAAGAGGGTACATTCAGTACTTC. Its protein is CASSYRLERGYIQYF.

V gene TRBV6-5 combines with J gene TRBJ1-1, with 11 nucleotides matching TRBD1. The germline CDR1 and CDR2 sequences are MNHEY and SVGAGI. The trim removed 2 bases at V and 7 bases at J, leaving 15 bases unmatched. CDR3 length equals 18 residues. CDR3 loop: CASSYGAEDRGRGSEAFF. The DNA of the CDR3 is TGTGCCAGCAGTTACGGAGCGGAGGACAGGGGGCGAGGGAGTGAAGCTTTCTTT.

V usage is TRBV10-3 and J usage is TRBJ2-5; D ambiguous. The germline V and J ends were trimmed by 4 bases and 4 bases, with 22 bases remaining between them. CDR1 ENHRY and CDR2 SYGVKD come from the germline V gene. There are 17 residues in the CDR3. The CDR3 DNA is TGTGCCATCAGTGGTAAGGGCGCCGCTCGAGTGGGAGAGACCCAGTACTTC. Translating it yields CAISGKGAARVGETQYF.

This clonotype occurred a few times. One end of the junction does not line up with germline, which may come from a read error. This sequence joins TRBV11-2 and TRBJ2-7, with D possibly matching TRBD2 (6 bases). The germline V gene encodes CDR1 SGHAT and CDR2 FQNNGV. This CDR3 is built from 11 residues. The CDR3 DNA is TGTGCCAGCAGCTCGCCGGGAGACTCCCACTTC. Protein: CASSSPGDSHF. Full variable domain (outside the CDR3, taken from reference TRBV11-2 and TRBJ2-7): EAGVAQSPRYKIIEKRQSVAFWCNPISGHATLYWYQQILGQGPKLLIQFQNNGVVDDSQLPKDRFSAERLKGVDSTLKIQPAKLEDSAVYLCASSSPGDSHFGPGTRLTVT.

This chain uses TRBV12-3 or TRBV12-4 with TRBJ2-1; 8 nucleotides agree with TRBD1. The CDR3 loop spans 14 amino acids. V shed 5 bases and J 9 bases; nucleotides not matched to a gene: 9. The CDR3 sequence is CASSRAAGGFEQFF. The CDR3 coding sequence is TGTGCCAGCAGTCGTGCGGCAGGGGGCTTTGAGCAGTTCTTC.

The chain carries TRBV29-1 and TRBJ1-3; D is undetermined. Germline loops: CDR1 SQVTM, CDR2 ANQGSEA. V dropped 5 bases and J dropped 0 bases, with 11 bases sitting between them. The CDR3 runs 14 residues. CDR3 residues: CSVRSGSSGNTIYF. CDR3 bases: TGCAGCGTTCGATCTGGATCCTCTGGAAACACCATATATTTT. The complete variable domain, with remaining parts taken from reference TRBV29-1 and TRBJ1-3, reads SAVISQKPSRDICQRGTSLTIQCQVDSQVTMMFWYRQQPGQSLTLIATANQGSEATYESGFVIDKFPISRPNLTFSTLTVSNMSPEDSSIYLCSVRSGSSGNTIYFGEGSWLTVV.

This chain uses TRBV29-1 with TRBJ2-7; TRBD2 aligns across 8 bases. Germline V gene data show CDR1 as SQVTM and CDR2 as ANQGSEA. The ends lost 3 bases at V and 3 bases at J; junction bases unmatched: 10. The CDR3 contains 15 residues. This CDR3 reads CSVDGTLAGRYEQYF. CDR3 nucleotides: TGCAGCGTTGACGGTACGCTAGCGGGCCGCTACGAGCAGTACTTC.

J is TRBJ1-2 and V is TRBV27; D is undetermined. Germline V gives CDR1 MNHEY, CDR2 SMNVEV (reference sequence). CDR3 length equals 14 residues. Deletions cut 1 base from V and 4 bases from J, with 10 bases between. The CDR3: CASSLFAASYGYTF. DNA for the CDR3: TGTGCCAGCAGTTTATTTGCCGCATCCTATGGCTACACCTTC.

V gene TRBV24-1 combines with J gene TRBJ2-7, with 7 bases that match TRBD1. The germline V gene encodes CDR1 KGHDR and CDR2 SFDVKD. The V gene end was trimmed by 4 bases and the J gene end by 2 bases; junction bases not matched to a gene: 4. The CDR3 totals 14 residues. CDR3 DNA: TGTGCCACCAGTGACCCGGGACAGCCCTACGAGCAGTACTTC. Residues: CATSDPGQPYEQYF.

The chain joins TRBV19 to TRBJ1-1; D is unclear. The germline V gene has CDR1 LNHDA and CDR2 SQIVND (reference sequence). V was cut by 4 bases and J by 1 base, with 10 bases left in between. The CDR3 runs 14 residues. CDR3: CASSTSRENTEAFF. CDR3 bases: TGTGCCAGTAGTACCTCTCGAGAGAACACTGAAGCTTTCTTT. Complete variable domain (other parts from reference TRBV19 and TRBJ1-1): DGGITQSPKYLFRKEGQNVTLSCEQNLNHDAMYWYRQDPGQGLRLIYYSQIVNDFQKGDIAEGYSVSREKKESFPLTVTSAQKNPTAFYLCASSTSRENTEAFFGQGTRLTVV.

The chain recombines TRBV29-1 with TRBJ1-1; D uncertain. The CDR3 is made up of 12 amino acids. The germline V gene has CDR1 SQVTM and CDR2 ANQGSEA. Trimming removed 3 bases from V and 10 bases from J, with 15 bases in between. CDR3: CSVDTNTPTAFF. CDR3 nucleotides: TGCAGCGTTGATACCAACACTCCAACAGCTTTCTTT.

The chain recombines TRBV6-2 or TRBV6-3 with TRBJ2-7; perhaps TRBD2 as D (6 bases). This CDR3 spans 14 amino acids. Germline loops: CDR1 MNHEY, CDR2 SVGEGT. V lost 2 bases and J 3 bases, leaving 11 bases between the germline ends. The CDR3: CASSYRGSLYEQYF. For the CDR3, the DNA is TGTGCCAGCAGTTACCGGGGGTCCCTCTACGAGCAGTACTTC.

This clonotype was counted only a few times. This rearrangement joins TRBV30 to TRBJ1-2; D is ambiguous. V lost 1 base to trimming and J lost 8 bases, with 5 bases between them. The length of the CDR3 is 10 residues. CDR1 GTSNPN and CDR2 SVGIG come from the germline V gene (reference sequence). The CDR3 region is CAWSGYGYTF. CDR3 bases: TGTGCCTGGAGTGGGTACGGCTACACCTTC. The full variable domain, its missing parts supplied by reference TRBV30 and TRBJ1-2, is SQTIHQWPATLVQPVGSPLSLECTVEGTSNPNLYWYRQAAGRGLQLLFYSVGIGQISSEVPQNLSASRPQDRQFILSSKKLLLSDSGFYLCAWSGYGYTFGSGTRLTVV.

This chain connects TRBV4-3 to TRBJ2-2; a weak D match, TRBD2 (6 bases). This CDR3 is built from 15 residues. From germline, CDR1 is LGHNA and CDR2 YSLEER. The V end lost 3 bases, the J end lost 7 bases, and 15 bases lay between the germline ends. The DNA for the CDR3 is TGCGCCAGCAGCCAGGAGGGCAGGGCGGTCGGGGAGCTGTTTTTT. It translates to CASSQEGRAVGELFF.

The rearrangement joins TRBV29-1 to TRBJ1-1; no reliable D call. Germline V gene lookup returns CDR1 SQVTM and CDR2 ANQGSEA. The V end was cut by 5 bases, the J end by 0 bases, with 16 bases between. The CDR3 totals 15 residues. The CDR3 here is CSVYGRAGLNTEAFF. The CDR3 region has the DNA TGCAGCGTTTACGGCCGGGCGGGGTTGAACACTGAAGCTTTCTTT.

This clonotype was observed a few times. The chain carries TRBV19 and TRBJ1-1; unclear D gene. The CDR3 is 11 amino acids. In germline, CDR1 is LNHDA, CDR2 SQIVND (reference sequence). Deletions cut 4 bases from V and 7 bases from J, with 7 bases between. In DNA form, the CDR3 reads TGTGCCAGTAGTAAGGTGTATGAAGCTTTCTTT. As protein: CASSKVYEAFF.

The chain uses TRBV6-2 or TRBV6-3 and TRBJ2-4; D is possibly TRBD1 or TRBD2 (5 bases each). The germline V gene has CDR1 MNHEY and CDR2 SVGEGT. CDR3 length: 14 residues. The V and J ends lost 4 bases and 5 bases respectively, with 12 bases between them. CDR3 sequence reads: CASSSERGQNIQYF. Here the CDR3 DNA reads TGTGCCAGCAGTTCCGAGAGGGGACAAAACATTCAGTACTTC.

The sample holds a few counts of this clonotype. This chain links TRBV6-2 or TRBV6-3 with TRBJ2-3; the match to TRBD2 covers 7 bases. From germline, CDR1 is MNHEY and CDR2 SVGEGT. Losses at the gene ends were 4 bases for V and 3 bases for J; bases not matched to a gene: 4. The CDR3 is 14 residues long. CDR3 DNA sequence: TGTGCCAGCAGTTTAGGACTAGTGACAGATACGCAGTATTTT. Translated: CASSLGLVTDTQYF.

This chain uses TRBV27 with TRBJ1-2; perhaps TRBD1 as D (6 bases). The CDR3 consists of 11 residues. The ends were cut back, 6 bases at V and 6 bases at J, with 8 bases in the middle. Germline V gives CDR1 MNHEY, CDR2 SMNVEV (reference sequence). DNA of the CDR3: TGTGCCAGCAGGGGGGCGGATGGCTACACCTTC. It specifies CASRGADGYTF.

CDR3 region: CASRPGIGANNSPLHF. The CDR3 nucleotides are TGTGCCAGCAGACCCGGCATCGGGGCGAATAATTCACCCCTCCACTTT. The chain combines TRBV6-5 with TRBJ1-6; tentatively, D is TRBD1 (5 bases). The length of the CDR3 is 16 residues. The V and J ends lost 6 bases and 5 bases respectively, with 17 bases between them. The germline gives CDR1 MNHEY, CDR2 SVGAGI.